These 7 T cell receptor beta chains came from one sample sequenced in a study of T cells in Graves' hyperthyroidism and ophthalmopathy. Amplification yielded TCR beta CDR3 regions, with RNA transcripts as the source. Using the HTBI primer set, a first-round RT-PCR was run on the TCR CDR3. TCRdb re-called the multiplex PCR reads through MiXCR, storing one row per CDR3 protein. The sample yields hundreds of thousands of distinct CDR3 sequences, 14% seen once. Sequenced material: blood. These receptors were obtained from a woman aged 18-29 years with Graves' hyperthyroidism.

This clonotype was picked up many times. This CDR3 reads CASSFWGTGANVLTF. The DNA of the CDR3 is TGTGCCAGCAGTTTCTGGGGGACTGGGGCCAACGTCCTGACTTTC. V gene TRBV28 combines with J gene TRBJ2-6; D is perhaps TRBD1 or TRBD2 (5 bases each). V lost 3 bases to trimming and J lost 2 bases, with 8 bases between them. This CDR3 is 15 amino acids long. Germline CDR1 and CDR2: MDHEN and SYDVKM.

This rearrangement joins TRBV3-1 to TRBJ2-7, with D hard to call. CDR3 length: 15 residues. The V end lost 0 bases, the J end lost 0 bases, and 9 bases lay between the germline ends. The germline V gene has CDR1 LGHDT and CDR2 YNNKEL (reference sequence). This CDR3 is CASSQDYSHSYEQYF. The CDR3 DNA reads TGTGCCAGCAGCCAAGACTACAGCCACTCCTACGAGCAGTACTTC.

The V call is TRBV13, the J call TRBJ2-7, with TRBD2 identical over 8 bases. The germline V gene has CDR1 PRHDT and CDR2 FYEKMQ (reference sequence). The CDR3 contains 13 residues. With V trimmed by 1 base and J by 6 bases, 2 bases remained unmatched. The CDR3: CASSLVLAGEQYF. CDR3 nucleotides: TGTGCCAGCAGCTTAGTGCTAGCGGGCGAGCAGTACTTC.

Points on this clonotype: One junction end disagrees with the germline gene, perhaps due to a read error. The chain joins TRBV7-8 to TRBJ2-7, with TRBD1 identical over 7 bases. CDR3 length: 15 amino acids. Germline CDR1 reads SGHVS; CDR2 reads FQNEAQ. CDR3 DNA: TGTGCCAGCGGCTTAGGGGCAGGGGGTTCTTACGAGCAGTACTTC. It specifies CASGLGAGGSYEQYF.

This clonotype has only a few counts. CDR3 bases: TGCGCCAGCAGTCCCGCTTCCCCCGGACGGAAGTACCAAGAGACCCAGTACTTC. Protein product: CASSPASPGRKYQETQYF. This rearrangement joins TRBV4-1 to TRBJ2-5; D remains ambiguous. V was cut by 6 bases and J by 0 bases, with 23 bases left in between. Per germline, CDR1 MGHRA and CDR2 YSYEKL. CDR3 size: 18 residues.

This clonotype was picked up many times. CDR3 amino acids: CASSARAGFTEAFF. The DNA of the CDR3 is TGCGCCAGCAGCGCTAGGGCAGGGTTCACTGAAGCTTTCTTT. The chain is built from TRBV5-1 and TRBJ1-1, with D possibly TRBD1 on 5 matching bases. The ends were cut back, 4 bases at V and 4 bases at J, with 14 bases in the middle. Germline CDR1 reads SGHRS; CDR2 reads YFSETQ. The CDR3 runs 14 residues.

This clonotype was found a few times. The chain is built from TRBV18 and TRBJ1-1; D possibly corresponds to TRBD1 (5 bases). The germline V and J ends were trimmed by 3 bases and 11 bases, with 22 bases remaining between them. CDR1 KGHSH and CDR2 LQKENI come from the germline V gene. The CDR3 has 15 residues. The CDR3 DNA reads TGTGCCAGCTCACCGTCCCGGGACTTTAAACTCTTGGCTTTCTTT. It encodes CASSPSRDFKLLAFF. Full variable domain (missing parts from reference TRBV18 and TRBJ1-1): NAGVMQNPRHLVRRRGQEARLRCSPMKGHSHVYWYRQLPEEGLKFMVYLQKENIIDESGMPKERFSAEFPKEGPSILRIQQVVRGDSAAYFCASSPSRDFKLLAFFGQGTRLTVV.